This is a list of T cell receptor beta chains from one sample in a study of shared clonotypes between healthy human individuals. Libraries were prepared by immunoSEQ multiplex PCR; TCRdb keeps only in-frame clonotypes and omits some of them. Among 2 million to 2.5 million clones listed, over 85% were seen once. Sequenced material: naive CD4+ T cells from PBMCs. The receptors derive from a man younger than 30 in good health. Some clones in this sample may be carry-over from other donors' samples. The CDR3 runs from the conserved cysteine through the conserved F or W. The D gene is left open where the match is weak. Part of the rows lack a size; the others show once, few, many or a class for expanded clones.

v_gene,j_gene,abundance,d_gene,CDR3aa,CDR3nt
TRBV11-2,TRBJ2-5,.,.,CASSLVLAGPQETQYF,TGTGCCAGCAGCTTAGTGTTGGCAGGACCGCAAGAGACCCAGTACTTC
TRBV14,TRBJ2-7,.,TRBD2,CASSPLSGSLGREQYF,TGTGCCAGCAGCCCCTTAAGCGGGAGTTTGGGTCGCGAGCAGTACTTC
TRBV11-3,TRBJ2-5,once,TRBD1,CASSSGTGGRETQYF,TGTGCCAGCAGCTCCGGGACAGGGGGCCGAGAGACCCAGTACTTC
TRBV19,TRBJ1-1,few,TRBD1,CASRDTGASRTEAFF,TGTGCCAGTAGGGATACAGGGGCGTCTAGGACTGAAGCTTTCTTT
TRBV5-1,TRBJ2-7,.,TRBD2,CASSFSGTVYEQYF,TGCGCCAGCAGCTTTAGCGGGACGGTCTACGAGCAGTACTTC
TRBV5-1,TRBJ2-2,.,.,CASSLDRTAGELFF,TGCGCCAGCAGCTTGGATAGGACCGCCGGGGAGCTGTTTTTT
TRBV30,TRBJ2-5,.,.,CAWSSWGSQAQYF,TGTGCCTGGAGTAGCTGGGGAAGTCAGGCCCAGTACTTC
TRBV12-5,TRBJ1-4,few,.,CASGEGGTNEKLFF,TGTGCTAGTGGAGAAGGGGGAACTAATGAAAAACTGTTTTTT
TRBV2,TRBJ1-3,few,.,CASSERRAGNTIYF,TGTGCCAGCAGTGAACGGAGAGCTGGAAACACCATATATTTT
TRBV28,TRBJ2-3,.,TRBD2,CASSPGGGDTQYF,TGTGCCAGCAGTCCGGGGGGGGGAGATACGCAGTATTTT
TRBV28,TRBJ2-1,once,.,CASSSSYSYNEQFF,TGTGCCAGCAGCTCCTCTTACTCCTACAATGAGCAGTTCTTC
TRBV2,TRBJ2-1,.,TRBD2,CASRRELAGNNEQFF,TGTGCCAGCAGGAGGGAGCTAGCGGGGAATAATGAGCAGTTCTTC
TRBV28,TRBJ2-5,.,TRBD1,CASFGFQGTVQETQYF,TGTGCCAGCTTTGGCTTCCAAGGGACAGTTCAAGAGACCCAGTACTTC
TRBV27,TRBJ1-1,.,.,CASSPGTWAMNTEAFF,TGTGCCAGCAGCCCCGGAACGTGGGCCATGAACACTGAAGCTTTCTTT
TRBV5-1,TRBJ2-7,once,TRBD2,CASSLGGTSGSYEQYF,TGCGCCAGCAGCTTGGGGGGGACTAGCGGATCCTACGAGCAGTACTTC
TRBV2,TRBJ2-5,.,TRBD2,CASRGHIAGVAETQYF,TGTGCCAGCAGGGGCCATATTGCGGGAGTAGCTGAGACCCAGTACTTC
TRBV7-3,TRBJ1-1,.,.,CASSLRGGSGDTEAFF,TGTGCCAGCAGCTTACGAGGGGGAAGTGGCGACACTGAAGCTTTCTTT
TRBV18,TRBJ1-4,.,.,CASSLRGEKLFF,TGTGCCAGCTCACTACGCGGCGAAAAACTGTTTTTT
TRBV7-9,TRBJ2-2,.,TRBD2,CASSTRRLAGESGELFF,TGTGCCAGCAGCACCCGCCGACTAGCGGGAGAATCCGGGGAGCTGTTTTTT
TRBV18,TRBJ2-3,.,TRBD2,CASSPLTSGSTDTQYF,TGTGCCAGCTCACCACTAACTAGCGGGAGCACAGATACGCAGTATTTT
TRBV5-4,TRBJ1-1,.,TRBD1,CASSPGQGKAFF,TGTGCCAGCAGCCCCGGACAGGGGAAAGCTTTCTTT
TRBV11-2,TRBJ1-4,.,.,CASSLSGAGEKLFF,TGTGCCAGCAGCTTATCGGGAGCGGGAGAAAAACTGTTTTTT
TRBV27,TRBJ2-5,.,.,CASRPRLVGDETQYF,TGTGCCAGCAGACCCAGACTAGTGGGAGACGAGACCCAGTACTTC
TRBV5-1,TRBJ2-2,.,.,CASSLTGRGAPTGELFF,TGCGCCAGCAGCTTAACGGGAAGGGGGGCGCCCACCGGGGAGCTGTTTTTT
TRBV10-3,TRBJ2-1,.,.,CAISPTVYEQFF,TGTGCCATCAGTCCGACAGTCTATGAGCAGTTCTTC
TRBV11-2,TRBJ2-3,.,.,CASSSSPRGEDTQYF,TGTGCCAGCAGCTCCTCTCCAAGGGGCGAAGATACGCAGTATTTT
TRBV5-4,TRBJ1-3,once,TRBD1,CASSSRDRGSNTIYF,TGTGCCAGCAGCTCCCGGGACAGGGGATCTAACACCATATATTTT
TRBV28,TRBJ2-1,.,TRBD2,CASHRTSPDDEQFF,TGTGCCAGCCATCGGACTAGCCCTGACGATGAGCAGTTCTTC
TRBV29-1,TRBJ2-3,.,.,CSVSALRSDTQYF,TGCAGCGTTTCCGCGCTTAGGTCAGATACGCAGTATTTT
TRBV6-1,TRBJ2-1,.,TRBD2,CASSSLAGMGNEQFF,TGTGCCAGCAGTTCCCTAGCGGGAATGGGCAATGAGCAGTTCTTC
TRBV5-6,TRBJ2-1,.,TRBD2,CASSPTSGGNNEQFF,TGTGCCAGCAGCCCCACTAGCGGAGGGAACAATGAGCAGTTCTTC
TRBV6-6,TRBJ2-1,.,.,CASSYSRLSYNEQFF,TGTGCCAGCAGTTACTCGAGACTTTCATACAATGAGCAGTTCTTC
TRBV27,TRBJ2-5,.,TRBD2,CASRGLAESQETQYF,TGTGCCAGCAGAGGACTAGCGGAATCGCAAGAGACCCAGTACTTC
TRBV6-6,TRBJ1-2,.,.,CASSYDDGGGYGYTF,TGTGCCAGCAGTTACGACGACGGTGGAGGATATGGCTACACCTTC
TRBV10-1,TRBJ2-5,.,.,CASSDSLAQETQYF,TGCGCCAGCAGTGACAGCCTAGCTCAAGAGACCCAGTACTTC
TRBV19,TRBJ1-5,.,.,CASSSTQGSNQPQHF,TGTGCCAGTAGTAGCACTCAGGGATCCAATCAGCCCCAGCATTTT
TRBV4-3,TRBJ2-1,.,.,CASSRGGAGNNEQFF,TGCGCCAGCAGCCGAGGTGGAGCGGGCAATAATGAGCAGTTCTTC
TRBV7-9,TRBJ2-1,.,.,CASSPSVEQFF,TGTGCCAGCAGCCCTAGCGTTGAGCAGTTCTTC
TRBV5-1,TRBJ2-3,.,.,CASSAPDRASTDTQYF,TGCGCCAGCAGCGCACCGGACAGAGCTAGCACAGATACGCAGTATTTT
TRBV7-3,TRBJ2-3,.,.,CASAQADTQYF,TGTGCCAGCGCCCAGGCAGATACGCAGTATTTT
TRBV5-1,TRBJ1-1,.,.,CASSPRQNTEAFF,TGCGCCAGCAGCCCTAGACAGAACACTGAAGCTTTCTTT
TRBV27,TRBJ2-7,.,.,CASSLLGDSYEQYF,TGTGCCAGCAGTTTACTGGGCGACTCCTACGAGCAGTACTTC
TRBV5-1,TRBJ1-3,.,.,CASSSGAGNTIYF,TGCGCCAGCAGTTCGGGGGCTGGAAACACCATATATTTT
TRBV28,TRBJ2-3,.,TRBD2,CATSTAKGTSGSFLMDTQYF,TGTGCCACTTCGACGGCGAAAGGGACTAGCGGGAGTTTTTTGATGGATACGCAGTATTTT
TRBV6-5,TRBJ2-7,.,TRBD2,CASSYRRAGETGEQYF,TGTGCCAGCAGTTACAGGAGAGCGGGAGAGACGGGTGAGCAGTACTTC
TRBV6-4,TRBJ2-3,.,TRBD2,CASSALTSGRTDTQYF,TGTGCCAGCAGTGCTCTAACTAGCGGGAGAACAGATACGCAGTATTTT